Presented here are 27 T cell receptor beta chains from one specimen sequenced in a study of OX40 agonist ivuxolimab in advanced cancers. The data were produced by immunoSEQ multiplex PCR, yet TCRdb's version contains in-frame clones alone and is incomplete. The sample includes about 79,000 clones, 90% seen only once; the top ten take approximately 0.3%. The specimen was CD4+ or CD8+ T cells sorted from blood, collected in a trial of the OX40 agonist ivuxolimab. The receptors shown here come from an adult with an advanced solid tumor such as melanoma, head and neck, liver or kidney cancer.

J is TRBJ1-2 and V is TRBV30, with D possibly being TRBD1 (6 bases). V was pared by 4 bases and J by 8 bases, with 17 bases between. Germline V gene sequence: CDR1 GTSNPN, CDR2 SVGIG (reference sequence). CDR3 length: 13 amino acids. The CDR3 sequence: CAWKPPQGWGYTF. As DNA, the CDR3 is TGTGCCTGGAAACCCCCACAGGGCTGGGGCTACACCTTC.

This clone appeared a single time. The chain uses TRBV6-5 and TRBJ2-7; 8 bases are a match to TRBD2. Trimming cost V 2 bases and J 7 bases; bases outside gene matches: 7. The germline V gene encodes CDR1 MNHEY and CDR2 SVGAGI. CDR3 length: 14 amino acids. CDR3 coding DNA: TGTGCCAGCAGTTACGCGGGGGGCTTTTTAGAGCAGTACTTC. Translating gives CASSYAGGFLEQYF.

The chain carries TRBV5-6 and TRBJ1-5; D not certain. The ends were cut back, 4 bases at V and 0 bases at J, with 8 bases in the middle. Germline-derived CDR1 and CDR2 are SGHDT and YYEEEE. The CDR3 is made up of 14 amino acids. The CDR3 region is CASSGRISNQPQHF. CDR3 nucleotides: TGTGCCAGCAGCGGACGGATTAGCAATCAGCCCCAGCATTTT.

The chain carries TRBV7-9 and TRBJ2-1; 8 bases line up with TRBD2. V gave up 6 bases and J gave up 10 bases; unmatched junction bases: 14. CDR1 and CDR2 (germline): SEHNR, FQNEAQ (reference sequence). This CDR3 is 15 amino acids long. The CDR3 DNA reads TGTGCCAGCAGAACACTAGCGGCCCGAAATTGGGAGCAGTTCTTC. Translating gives CASRTLAARNWEQFF.

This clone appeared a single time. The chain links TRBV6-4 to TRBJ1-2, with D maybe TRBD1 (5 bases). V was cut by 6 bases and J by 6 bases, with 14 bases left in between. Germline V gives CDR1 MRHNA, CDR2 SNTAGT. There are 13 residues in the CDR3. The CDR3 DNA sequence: TGTGCCAGCAGCCCCGGGGCAGGGAATGGCTACACCTTC. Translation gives CASSPGAGNGYTF.

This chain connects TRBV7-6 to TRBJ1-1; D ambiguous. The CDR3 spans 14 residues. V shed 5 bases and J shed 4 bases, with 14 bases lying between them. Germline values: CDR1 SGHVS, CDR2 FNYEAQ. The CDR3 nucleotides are TGTGCCAGCAGCAATCAGGCTGGGGTCACTGAAGCTTTCTTT. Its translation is CASSNQAGVTEAFF.

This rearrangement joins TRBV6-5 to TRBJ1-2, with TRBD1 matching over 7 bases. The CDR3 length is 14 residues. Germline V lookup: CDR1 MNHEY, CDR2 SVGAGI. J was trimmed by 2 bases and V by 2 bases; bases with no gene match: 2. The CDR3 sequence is CASSYRTGNYGYTF. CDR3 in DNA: TGTGCCAGCAGTTACCGGACAGGCAACTATGGCTACACCTTC.

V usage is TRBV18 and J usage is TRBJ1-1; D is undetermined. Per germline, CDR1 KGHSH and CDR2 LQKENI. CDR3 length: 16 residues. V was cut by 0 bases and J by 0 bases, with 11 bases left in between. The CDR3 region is CASSPPGRSMNTEAFF. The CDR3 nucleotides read TGTGCCAGCTCACCACCTGGCAGGAGCATGAACACTGAAGCTTTCTTT.

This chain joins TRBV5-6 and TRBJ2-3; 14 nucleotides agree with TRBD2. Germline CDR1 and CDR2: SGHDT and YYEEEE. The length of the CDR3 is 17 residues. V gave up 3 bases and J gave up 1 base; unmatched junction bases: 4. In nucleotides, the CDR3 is TGTGCCAGCAGCTGGGGGACTAGCGGGGGAGGCACAGATACGCAGTATTTT. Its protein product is CASSWGTSGGGTDTQYF.

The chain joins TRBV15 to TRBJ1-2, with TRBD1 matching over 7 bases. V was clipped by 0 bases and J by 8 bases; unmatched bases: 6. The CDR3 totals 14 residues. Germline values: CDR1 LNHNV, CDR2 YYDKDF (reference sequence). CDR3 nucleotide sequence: TGTGCCACCAGCAGAGACCCTAGACAGGGCGGCTACACCTTC. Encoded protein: CATSRDPRQGGYTF.

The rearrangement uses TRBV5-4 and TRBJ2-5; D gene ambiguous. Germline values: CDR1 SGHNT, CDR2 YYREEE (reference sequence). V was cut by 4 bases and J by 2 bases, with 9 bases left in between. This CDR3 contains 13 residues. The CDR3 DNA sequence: TGTGCCAGCAGCCCCGGGCGTCAAGAGACCCAGTACTTC. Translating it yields CASSPGRQETQYF.

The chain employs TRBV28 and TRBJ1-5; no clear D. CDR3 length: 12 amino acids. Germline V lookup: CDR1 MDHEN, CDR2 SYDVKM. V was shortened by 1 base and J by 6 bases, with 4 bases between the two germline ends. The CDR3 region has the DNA TGTGCCAGCAGTTTATCGGGTCAGCCCCAGCATTTT. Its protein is CASSLSGQPQHF.

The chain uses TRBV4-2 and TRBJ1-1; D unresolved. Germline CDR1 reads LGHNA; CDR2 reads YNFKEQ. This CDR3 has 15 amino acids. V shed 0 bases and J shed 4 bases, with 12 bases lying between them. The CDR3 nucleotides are TGTGCCAGCAGCCAAGATTGGAACAGCCCCACTGAAGCTTTCTTT. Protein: CASSQDWNSPTEAFF.

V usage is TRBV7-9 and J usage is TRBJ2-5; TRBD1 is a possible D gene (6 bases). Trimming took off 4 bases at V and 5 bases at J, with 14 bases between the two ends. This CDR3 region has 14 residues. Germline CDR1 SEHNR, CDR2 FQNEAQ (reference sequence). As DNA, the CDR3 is TGTGCCAGCAGCTCCCGGGTCAGGGGCGAGACCCAGTACTTC. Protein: CASSSRVRGETQYF.

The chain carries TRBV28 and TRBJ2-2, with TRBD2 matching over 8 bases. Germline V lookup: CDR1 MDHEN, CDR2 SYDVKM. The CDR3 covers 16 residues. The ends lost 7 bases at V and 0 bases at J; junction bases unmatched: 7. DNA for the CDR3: TGTGCCAGCAAGCTGGCGGGGGGTCCGAACACCGGGGAGCTGTTTTTT. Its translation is CASKLAGGPNTGELFF.

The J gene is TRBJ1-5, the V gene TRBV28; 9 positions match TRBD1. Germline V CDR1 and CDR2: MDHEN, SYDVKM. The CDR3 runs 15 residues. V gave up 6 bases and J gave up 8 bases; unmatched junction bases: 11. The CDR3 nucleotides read TGTGCCAGCAGCAACCCCACAGGGGGCACGAAGCCCCAGCATTTT. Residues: CASSNPTGGTKPQHF.

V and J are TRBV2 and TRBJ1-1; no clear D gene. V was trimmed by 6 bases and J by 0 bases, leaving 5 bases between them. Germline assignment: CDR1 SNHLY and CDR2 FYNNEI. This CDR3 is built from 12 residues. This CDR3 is CASRRLNTEAFF. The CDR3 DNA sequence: TGTGCCAGCAGGCGATTGAACACTGAAGCTTTCTTT.

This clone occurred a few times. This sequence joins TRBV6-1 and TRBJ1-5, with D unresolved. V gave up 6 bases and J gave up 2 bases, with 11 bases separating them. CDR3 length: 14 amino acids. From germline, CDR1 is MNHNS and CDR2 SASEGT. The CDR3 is CASRDYMGNQPQHF. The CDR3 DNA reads TGTGCCAGCAGGGACTACATGGGCAATCAGCCCCAGCATTTT.

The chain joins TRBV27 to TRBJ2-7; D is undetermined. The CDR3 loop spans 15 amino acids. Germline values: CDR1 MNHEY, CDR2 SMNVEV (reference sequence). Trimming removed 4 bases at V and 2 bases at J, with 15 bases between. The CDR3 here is CASSSTLAGPYEQYV. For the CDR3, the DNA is TGTGCCAGCAGTTCCACATTGGCAGGACCCTACGAGCAGTACGTC.

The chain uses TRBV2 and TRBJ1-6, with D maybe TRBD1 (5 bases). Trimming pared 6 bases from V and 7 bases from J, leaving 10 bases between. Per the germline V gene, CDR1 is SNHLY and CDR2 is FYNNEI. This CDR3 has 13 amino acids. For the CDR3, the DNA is TGTGCCAGCAGGGGACTCTCCAATTCACCCCTCCACTTT. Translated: CASRGLSNSPLHF.

CDR3 in amino acids: CASSLGTSGDTQYF. CDR3 nucleotides: TGCGCCAGCAGCTTGGGGACTAGCGGGGATACGCAGTATTTT. The chain uses TRBV5-1 and TRBJ2-3; 11 bases agree with TRBD2. After removal of 0 bases from V and 6 bases from J, the junction contained 0 bases not matched to a gene. The CDR3 contains 14 residues. From germline, CDR1 is SGHRS and CDR2 YFSETQ.

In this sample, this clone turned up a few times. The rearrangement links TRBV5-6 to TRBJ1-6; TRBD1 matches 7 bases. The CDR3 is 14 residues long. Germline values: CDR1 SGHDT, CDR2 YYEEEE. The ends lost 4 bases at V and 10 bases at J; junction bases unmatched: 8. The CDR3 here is CASSRTGGTSPLHF. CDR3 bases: TGTGCCAGCAGCCGGACAGGTGGAACATCACCCCTCCACTTT.

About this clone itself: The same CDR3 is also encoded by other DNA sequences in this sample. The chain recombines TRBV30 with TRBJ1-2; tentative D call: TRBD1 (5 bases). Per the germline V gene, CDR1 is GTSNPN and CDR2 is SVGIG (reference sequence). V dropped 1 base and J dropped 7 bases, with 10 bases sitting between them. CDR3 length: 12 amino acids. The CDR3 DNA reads TGTGCCTGGAGTGGAGGGGCGGGTGGCTACACCTTC. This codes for CAWSGGAGGYTF.

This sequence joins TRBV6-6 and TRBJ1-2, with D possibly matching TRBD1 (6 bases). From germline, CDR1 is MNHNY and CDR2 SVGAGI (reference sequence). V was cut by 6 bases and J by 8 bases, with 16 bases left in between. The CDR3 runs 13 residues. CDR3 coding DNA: TGTGCCAGCAGGTCCACAGGGATAGGAGGCTACACCTTC. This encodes CASRSTGIGGYTF.

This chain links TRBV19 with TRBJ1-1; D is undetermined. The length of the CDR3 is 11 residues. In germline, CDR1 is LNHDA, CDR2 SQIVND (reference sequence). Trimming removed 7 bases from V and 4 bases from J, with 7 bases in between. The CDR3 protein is CASIEGTEAFF. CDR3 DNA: TGTGCCAGTATCGAGGGCACTGAAGCTTTCTTT.

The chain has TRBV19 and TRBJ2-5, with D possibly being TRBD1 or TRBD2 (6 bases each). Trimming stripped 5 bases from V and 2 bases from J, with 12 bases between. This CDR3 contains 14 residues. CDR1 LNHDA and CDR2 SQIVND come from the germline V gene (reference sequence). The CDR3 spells CASSRGQLQETQYF. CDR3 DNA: TGTGCCAGTAGTCGGGGGCAACTACAAGAGACCCAGTACTTC.

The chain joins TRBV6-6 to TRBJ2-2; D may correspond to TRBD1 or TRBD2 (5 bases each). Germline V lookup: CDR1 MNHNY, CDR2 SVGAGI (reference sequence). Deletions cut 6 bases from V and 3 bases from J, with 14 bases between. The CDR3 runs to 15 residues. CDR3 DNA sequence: TGTGCCAGCAGCCAAACCGGGACGTACACCGGGGAGCTGTTTTTT. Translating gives CASSQTGTYTGELFF.